These 17 T cell receptor beta chains originate from one sample sequenced in a study of shared clonotypes between healthy human individuals. Libraries were prepared by immunoSEQ multiplex PCR; TCRdb keeps only in-frame clonotypes and omits some of them. The sample lists 950,000 to 1,100,000 clones; about 76% were seen once. Source material: memory CD4+ T cells sorted from blood. Subset noted: CD45RA-negative fraction. The receptor set was obtained from a man between 18 and 29 years old in good health.

V is TRBV2 and J is TRBJ2-5; tentative D call: TRBD2 (5 bases). Germline lookup yields CDR1 SNHLY and CDR2 FYNNEI. V was clipped by 6 bases and J by 5 bases, with 10 bases between them. There are 12 residues in the CDR3. CDR3 protein: CASRAEAETQYF. CDR3 bases: TGTGCCAGCAGAGCGGAGGCGGAGACCCAGTACTTC. Combining the CDR3 with reference TRBV2 and TRBJ2-5 gives the whole variable domain EPEVTQTPSHQVTQMGQEVILRCVPISNHLYFYWYRQILGQKVEFLVSFYNNEISEKSEIFDDQFSVERPDGSNFTLKIRSTKLEDSAMYFCASRAEAETQYFGPGTRLLVL.

This clone was found a few times. The chain uses TRBV7-2 and TRBJ2-3; perhaps TRBD2 as D (5 bases). CDR1 and CDR2 (germline): SGHTA, FQGNSA. Trimming pared 2 bases from V and 0 bases from J, leaving 9 bases between. The CDR3 extends over 15 amino acids. CDR3 bases: TGTGCCAGCAGCTTAATGGGAGCAAGCACAGATACGCAGTATTTT. The encoded protein is CASSLMGASTDTQYF.

This sequence joins TRBV18 and TRBJ2-1, with unresolved D. The CDR3 spans 13 residues. Trimming took 2 bases from V and 4 from J, leaving 6 bases between them. Germline V gives CDR1 KGHSH, CDR2 LQKENI. This chain's CDR3 is CASSPNGYNEQFF. The CDR3 DNA is TGTGCCAGCTCACCAAATGGATACAATGAGCAGTTCTTC.

The V gene is TRBV9, the J gene TRBJ1-1; unclear D gene. V gave up 3 bases and J gave up 2 bases, with 14 bases separating them. The CDR3 totals 15 residues. Germline V gives CDR1 SGDLS, CDR2 YYNGEE. In DNA form, the CDR3 reads TGTGCCAGCAGCGGATCGGGAACGGCAAACACTGAAGCTTTCTTT. Amino acids: CASSGSGTANTEAFF.

The chain recombines TRBV5-6 with TRBJ2-1, with 9 bases lining up with TRBD1. Trimming cost V 4 bases and J 9 bases; bases outside gene matches: 17. The CDR3 consists of 17 residues. Germline values: CDR1 SGHDT, CDR2 YYEEEE. CDR3 sequence: CASSKDRGTGYILEQFF. The CDR3 DNA follows: TGTGCCAGCAGCAAGGACCGAGGGACAGGGTATATACTTGAGCAGTTCTTC. The entire variable domain, with the rest obtained from reference TRBV5-6 and TRBJ2-1, is as follows: DAGVTQSPTHLIKTRGQQVTLRCSPKSGHDTVSWYQQALGQGPQFIFQYYEEEERQRGNFPDRFSGHQFPNYSSELNVNALLLGDSALYLCASSKDRGTGYILEQFFGPGTRLTVL.

V is TRBV19 and J is TRBJ1-2; D is perhaps TRBD1 (6 bases). The germline V gene encodes CDR1 LNHDA and CDR2 SQIVND (reference sequence). The CDR3 is 13 residues long. Trimming removed 6 bases from V and 6 bases from J, with 14 bases in between. The CDR3 DNA sequence: TGTGCCAGTAGGTTAACAGGGAGCCATGGCTACACCTTC. It translates to CASRLTGSHGYTF.

The chain carries TRBV11-2 and TRBJ2-1; no clear D. V lost 6 bases and J 6 bases, leaving 9 bases between the germline ends. CDR3 length: 12 amino acids. The V gene's germline CDR1 is SGHAT and CDR2 FQNNGV. CDR3 sequence reads: CASRSLANEQFF. The CDR3 nucleotides read TGTGCCAGCAGATCTCTTGCCAATGAGCAGTTCTTC.

The genes are TRBV10-3 and TRBJ2-5; D is ambiguous. Germline assignment: CDR1 ENHRY and CDR2 SYGVKD. The CDR3 is made up of 13 amino acids. Deletions cut 0 bases from V and 5 bases from J, with 7 bases between. CDR3 DNA sequence: TGTGCCATCAGTGAGTCCCCCCCGGAGACCCAGTACTTC. This codes for CAISESPPETQYF.

The V call is TRBV28, the J call TRBJ1-1, with D unresolved. Germline-derived CDR1 and CDR2 are MDHEN and SYDVKM. CDR3 length: 16 residues. V gave up 10 bases and J gave up 1 base, with 22 bases separating them. CDR3 loop: CATSEWGISGNTEAFF. CDR3 in DNA: TGTGCCACCTCGGAGTGGGGAATTTCGGGGAACACTGAAGCTTTCTTT.

A single count supports this clone. The chain couples TRBV7-8 to TRBJ2-7; the D call may be TRBD1 or TRBD2 (5 bases each). Trimming cost V 6 bases and J 0 bases, with 12 bases left between them. CDR3 length: 14 residues. From germline, CDR1 is SGHVS and CDR2 FQNEAQ. As DNA, the CDR3 is TGTGCCAGCAGGGTTGGGACCGTCTCCTACGAGCAGTACTTC. Encoded protein: CASRVGTVSYEQYF.

The J gene is TRBJ2-1, the V gene TRBV7-2, with D possibly being TRBD1 (5 bases). This CDR3 is 14 amino acids long. The germline V and J ends were trimmed by 4 bases and 6 bases, with 13 bases remaining between them. Germline V gives CDR1 SGHTA, CDR2 FQGNSA. This CDR3 is CASSSAPRGNEQFF. In DNA, the CDR3 is TGTGCCAGCAGCTCAGCCCCTAGGGGCAATGAGCAGTTCTTC.

The chain links TRBV28 to TRBJ2-5; TRBD2 matches at 10 bases. CDR3 length: 17 amino acids. Looked up from germline, CDR1 is MDHEN and CDR2 is SYDVKM. With V trimmed by 0 bases and J by 4 bases, 8 bases remained unmatched. The CDR3, as DNA: TGTGCCAGCAGTTTATGGGGAGCGGGGGGGCCGGTAGAGACCCAGTACTTC. Translating gives CASSLWGAGGPVETQYF. The full variable domain, in which reference TRBV28 and TRBJ2-5 provide the parts outside the CDR3, is DVKVTQSSRYLVKRTGEKVFLECVQDMDHENMFWYRQDPGLGLRLIYFSYDVKMKEKGDIPEGYSVSREKKERFSLILESASTNQTSMYLCASSLWGAGGPVETQYFGPGTRLLVL.

The V gene is TRBV14, the J gene TRBJ2-5; TRBD1 matches at 9 bases. The CDR3 covers 15 residues. Germline CDR1 reads SGHDN; CDR2 reads FVKESK. The V and J ends lost 6 bases and 7 bases, in that order; junction bases with no gene match: 12. In DNA, the CDR3 is TGTGCCAGCAGTACCCGGGGGACAGGGAGCGTGACCCAGTACTTC. Translation gives CASSTRGTGSVTQYF.

The J gene is TRBJ2-2, the V gene TRBV7-9, with D possibly being TRBD1 or TRBD2 (6 bases each). Germline CDR1 SEHNR, CDR2 FQNEAQ (reference sequence). The CDR3 is 14 residues long. Deletions cut 3 bases from V and 7 bases from J, with 12 bases between. The DNA of the CDR3 is TGTGCCAGCAGCTTTATCGGAGGGGGCGGGGAGCTGTTTTTT. This sequence encodes CASSFIGGGGELFF.

CDR3 in DNA: TGTGCCAGCAGCCGACAGGGGGCAACCGGGGAGCTGTTTTTT. Its translation is CASSRQGATGELFF. The chain joins TRBV7-2 to TRBJ2-2, with 10 bases fitting TRBD1. The CDR3 consists of 14 residues. Germline loops: CDR1 SGHTA, CDR2 FQGNSA. V trimming: 5 bases; J trimming: 5 bases; junction bases outside the gene matches: 2.

This chain links TRBV7-3 with TRBJ2-1, with TRBD2 matching over 12 bases. J gave up 8 bases and V 0 bases, and 5 bases lay outside the gene matches. This CDR3 comprises 16 residues. CDR1 and CDR2 from the germline V gene are SGHTA and FQGTGA. The CDR3 sequence: CASSLTASGGAHEQFF. For the CDR3, the DNA is TGTGCCAGCAGCTTAACAGCTAGCGGGGGGGCACATGAGCAGTTCTTC.

DNA of the CDR3: TGTGCCAGGCAACTCGGGCGGGAGCTGTTTTTT. Protein: CARQLGRELFF. The chain joins TRBV30 to TRBJ2-2; D uncertain. Per germline, CDR1 GTSNPN and CDR2 SVGIG (reference sequence). This CDR3 contains 11 residues. Trimming removed 8 bases at V and 9 bases at J, with 13 bases between.